Shown below are 18 T cell receptor beta chains from a single sample sequenced in a study of beta chain features in type 1 diabetes. Notes on the study in general: For Type 1 diabetes patients, all four CD4+ subsets carried TCRB CDR3s that were moderately but significantly shorter.

Their recognized antigens are unknown. Since all of the isolated RNA was reverse transcribed, expressed TCRB transcripts were what got sequenced. The protocol was immunoSEQ multiplex PCR, while the TCRdb copy is restricted to in-frame clones and leaves out a portion. This table has about 340,000 clones, around an eighth appearing once. The sequenced material came from naive CD4+ T cells from blood. These receptors originate from a woman aged 18-29 years with type 1 diabetes.

The rearrangement uses TRBV11-2 and TRBJ1-2; TRBD1 is a possible D gene (6 bases). Germline V gives CDR1 SGHAT, CDR2 FQNNGV. V was shortened by 8 bases and J by 7 bases, with 29 bases between the two germline ends. There are 17 residues in the CDR3. CDR3 in DNA: TGTGCCAGCGCCCGGGGCAGGGGACGACTCTCGGCTGCTGGCTACACCTTC. Its protein product is CASARGRGRLSAAGYTF.

A few counts support this clone. The rearrangement joins TRBV14 to TRBJ2-6, with D tentatively TRBD1 (5 bases). This CDR3 has 16 amino acids. V lost 8 bases and J 2 bases, leaving 16 bases between the germline ends. The germline V gene has CDR1 SGHDN and CDR2 FVKESK. The CDR3 spells CASGEYRRAGANVLTF. CDR3 sequence (DNA): TGTGCCAGCGGAGAGTACCGCAGGGCTGGGGCCAACGTCCTGACTTTC.

This clone has a handful of counts. The rearrangement uses TRBV15 and TRBJ2-7, with a tentative D call TRBD2 (6 bases). CDR1 LNHNV and CDR2 YYDKDF come from the germline V gene (reference sequence). This CDR3 comprises 15 residues. Trimming shortened V by 0 bases and J by 0 bases, and 9 bases separated the two germline ends. The CDR3 region is CATSRDRGASYEQYF. CDR3 bases: TGTGCCACCAGCAGAGATCGCGGGGCCTCCTACGAGCAGTACTTC.

This clone was detected only a few times. This chain connects TRBV29-1 to TRBJ2-1; 12 bases are a match to TRBD2. The ends lost 5 bases at V and 5 bases at J; junction bases unmatched: 4. Germline-derived CDR1 and CDR2 are SQVTM and ANQGSEA. This CDR3 is 14 amino acids long. CDR3 DNA: TGCAGCGTTCGTCGGACTAGCGGGAACAATGAGCAGTTCTTC. Translated, it gives CSVRRTSGNNEQFF.

The rearrangement joins TRBV29-1 to TRBJ1-5; possible D gene TRBD1, 5 bases. Germline CDR1 SQVTM, CDR2 ANQGSEA. CDR3 length: 14 amino acids. With 7 bases removed from V and 2 bases from J, the gap between germline ends came to 15 bases. CDR3 bases: TGCAGCGCGGAGCCAGGGAGGGGCAATCAGCCCCAGCATTTT. Protein product: CSAEPGRGNQPQHF.

This chain joins TRBV9 and TRBJ2-3, with D possibly matching TRBD2 (6 bases). CDR1 is SGDLS and CDR2 is YYNGEE in the germline V gene. Trimming stripped 0 bases from V and 0 bases from J, with 11 bases between. This CDR3 comprises 16 residues. The CDR3 nucleotides read TGTGCCAGCAGCGTAGGGGGACTGGCTAGCACAGATACGCAGTATTTT. Protein product: CASSVGGLASTDTQYF.

This clone showed up just a few times. The chain is built from TRBV30 and TRBJ1-1; 10 bases are a match to TRBD1. Germline V gene lookup returns CDR1 GTSNPN and CDR2 SVGIG (reference sequence). This CDR3 contains 14 residues. The V gene end was trimmed by 5 bases and the J gene end by 5 bases; junction bases not matched to a gene: 8. CDR3 residues: CAWDPGQGETEAFF. In DNA form, the CDR3 reads TGTGCCTGGGACCCAGGACAGGGGGAAACTGAAGCTTTCTTT.

This clone has a handful of counts. The V and J genes are TRBV11-2 and TRBJ2-4, with unresolved D. Deletions cut 4 bases from V and 10 bases from J, with 8 bases between. CDR1 and CDR2 from the germline V gene are SGHAT and FQNNGV. CDR3 length: 11 residues. DNA of the CDR3: TGTGCCAGCAGCTCTGCGAGAATTCAGTACTTC. This gives the protein CASSSARIQYF. The whole variable domain, filled in from reference TRBV11-2 and TRBJ2-4, reads EAGVAQSPRYKIIEKRQSVAFWCNPISGHATLYWYQQILGQGPKLLIQFQNNGVVDDSQLPKDRFSAERLKGVDSTLKIQPAKLEDSAVYLCASSSARIQYFGAGTRLSVL.

This clone came up a few times. CDR3 protein: CASSQEDRDTEAFF. CDR3 DNA sequence: TGTGCCAGTAGTCAAGAGGACAGGGACACTGAAGCTTTCTTT. The chain joins TRBV19 to TRBJ1-1; 8 nucleotides align to TRBD1. Per the germline V gene, CDR1 is LNHDA and CDR2 is SQIVND (reference sequence). The CDR3 is made up of 14 amino acids. J lost 3 bases, V lost 5 bases, and 5 bases had no gene match.

This clone was seen a handful of times. The chain uses TRBV19 and TRBJ2-1; maybe TRBD2 (5 bases). The CDR3 is made up of 15 amino acids. V was pared by 8 bases and J by 0 bases, with 14 bases between. Looked up from germline, CDR1 is LNHDA and CDR2 is SQIVND (reference sequence). DNA of the CDR3: TGTGCCAGTGGACGTCTAGCAGACTCCTACAATGAGCAGTTCTTC. Translating it yields CASGRLADSYNEQFF.

A few counts support this clone. The chain has TRBV21-1 and TRBJ1-1; TRBD1, the table's D call, was not compared with the DNA. TRBV21-1 has pseudogene status. The CDR3 covers 15 residues. This CDR3 reads CASSTPTGKDTEAFF. Written as DNA, the CDR3 is TGTGCCAGCAGCACCCCGACAGGGAAAGACACTGAAGCTTTCTTT.

The rearrangement uses TRBV5-6 and TRBJ2-3; 10 bases are a match to TRBD2. V lost 4 bases to trimming and J lost 4 bases; unmatched junction nucleotides: 6. The V gene's germline CDR1 is SGHDT and CDR2 YYEEEE. This CDR3 region has 15 residues. CDR3 DNA sequence: TGTGCCAGCAGCGTTAGCGGGGGGCCAGCAGATACGCAGTATTTT. This translates into CASSVSGGPADTQYF.

The rearrangement joins TRBV28 to TRBJ2-4; D might be TRBD1 (5 bases). Trimming removed 9 bases from V and 0 bases from J, with 15 bases in between. From germline, CDR1 is MDHEN and CDR2 SYDVKM. The CDR3 spans 15 residues. CDR3 DNA sequence: TGTGCCAGTGGCAGGGCAGATCTAGCCAAAAACATTCAGTACTTC. Translation: CASGRADLAKNIQYF.

The chain employs TRBV20-1 and TRBJ2-7; TRBD1 is a possible D gene (6 bases). The CDR3 totals 11 residues. Germline CDR1 and CDR2: DFQATT and SNEGSKA (reference sequence). V lost 4 bases and J lost 9, with 13 bases in between. Here the CDR3 reads CSATTGNAQYV. CDR3 bases: TGCAGTGCTACCACAGGGAACGCGCAGTACGTC.

This chain links TRBV28 with TRBJ2-7; D may be TRBD2 (7 bases). V lost 4 bases and J lost 3, with 16 bases in between. Germline V gives CDR1 MDHEN, CDR2 SYDVKM. The CDR3 runs to 15 residues. The CDR3 here is CASSWRGGTNYEQYF. CDR3 coding DNA: TGTGCCAGCAGTTGGAGGGGGGGGACCAACTACGAGCAGTACTTC.

In regard to this clone: Other DNA sequences within the sample encode an identical CDR3. The chain carries TRBV11-3 and TRBJ2-1; the D gene is possibly TRBD1 (5 bases). Germline-derived CDR1 and CDR2 are SGHNT and YENEEA. The V gene lost 0 bases and the J gene lost 4 bases, with 7 bases spanning the gap. The CDR3 sequence is 14 residues long. CDR3 bases: TGTGCCAGCAGCTTAGATCAGGGTTACAATGAGCAGTTCTTC. This encodes CASSLDQGYNEQFF.

This clone was found a few times. V is TRBV27 and J is TRBJ2-3, with TRBD2 as a possible D gene (6 bases). Germline CDR1 and CDR2: MNHEY and SMNVEV (reference sequence). V dropped 6 bases and J dropped 4 bases, with 14 bases sitting between them. The CDR3 covers 14 residues. The CDR3 DNA follows: TGTGCCAGCAGCCTTAGACTAGTCGCAGATACGCAGTATTTT. Encoded protein: CASSLRLVADTQYF.

V is TRBV30 and J is TRBJ2-3; 14 nucleotides match TRBD2. The CDR3 covers 16 residues. J was trimmed by 4 bases and V by 7 bases; bases with no gene match: 10. The germline V gene has CDR1 GTSNPN and CDR2 SVGIG (reference sequence). CDR3 amino acids: CALAPGTSGSADTQYF. The CDR3 DNA follows: TGTGCCTTGGCCCCCGGGACTAGCGGGAGTGCAGATACGCAGTATTTT. The full variable domain, its missing parts supplied by reference TRBV30 and TRBJ2-3, is SQTIHQWPATLVQPVGSPLSLECTVEGTSNPNLYWYRQAAGRGLQLLFYSVGIGQISSEVPQNLSASRPQDRQFILSSKKLLLSDSGFYLCALAPGTSGSADTQYFGPGTRLTVL.